This T cell receptor (beta chain) appears in the sequencing data of a study of T cells in localized non-small cell lung cancer. V gave up 7 bases and J gave up 1 base, with 11 bases separating them. The CDR3 loop spans 14 amino acids. Germline V gene data show CDR1 as MDHEN and CDR2 as SYDVKM. Study observations and caveats: Measurement of T cell clonality placed uninvolved adjacent lung highest, above the level in tumor. One tumor region alone was sequenced, and heterogeneity therefore remains possible.

The method was immunoSEQ multiplex PCR; TCRdb's version includes in-frame clones alone and lacks a portion of them. The repertoire has some 39,000 clones, around 79% of them found once; the top ten carry about 32%. Details on this clone: Its antigen is currently unknown.

The starting material was PBMCs, obtained before any cancer treatment. The V and J genes are TRBV28 and TRBJ1-3; tentatively, D is TRBD1 (5 bases). This TCR came from a woman aged 40-69 years with stage II squamous cell lung carcinoma. The CDR3: CASTAGGSGNTIYF. CDR3 coding DNA: TGTGCCAGCACCGCCGGGGGTTCTGGAAACACCATATATTTT.